A selection of T cell receptor beta chains follows, all from one sample in a study of cytomegalovirus exposure and HLA in healthy donors. Method: immunoSEQ multiplex PCR; TCRdb's copy keeps in-frame clones and lacks some. The sample carries around 160,000 clones, around 73% recorded once. Sequenced input: PBMCs. The receptor set was obtained from a male donor in good health and CMV-seronegative. Both conserved end residues are part of each CDR3. The D gene is left open where the match is weak. Only part of the rows carry a size: once, few, many, or a class if the clone is expanded.

TRBJ1-1 | once | TRBD1 | TRBV5-1 | TGCGCCAGCAGCCCTGGACAGGGGCGGACTGAAGCTTTCTTT | CASSPGQGRTEAFF
TRBJ2-3 | NA | TRBD2 | TRBV5-1 | TGCGCCAGCAGCACAACTAGCGGGCTAGATACGCAGTATTTT | CASSTTSGLDTQYF
TRBJ2-7 | NA | TRBD2 | TRBV9 | TGTGCCAGCAGCCCCGGGGGGGGGACGACCAACTACGAGCAGTACTTC | CASSPGGGTTNYEQYF
TRBJ2-2 | NA | NA | TRBV9 | TGTGCCAGCAGCGTAACGGGGGCCGGGGAGCTGTTTTTT | CASSVTGAGELFF
TRBJ2-3 | few | NA | TRBV7-2 | TGTGCCAGCAGTTTGACTAGTGGAGATACGCAGTATTTT | CASSLTSGDTQYF
TRBJ2-7 | NA | NA | TRBV15 | TGTGCCACCAGCAGAACAACTACAGGGATCTACGAGCAGTACTTC | CATSRTTTGIYEQYF
TRBJ2-1 | NA | TRBD2 | TRBV15 | TGTGCCACCAGCAAGGCGGGGGGCTACAATGAGCAGTTCTTC | CATSKAGGYNEQFF
TRBJ2-6 | NA | NA | TRBV19 | TGTGCCAGTAGTATTGTGGGGAGTTCTGGGGCCAACGTCCTGACTTTC | CASSIVGSSGANVLTF
TRBJ2-7 | NA | NA | TRBV5-1 | TGCGCCAGCAGCTTGGTGGGCGGGCTTACCTACGAGCAGTACTTC | CASSLVGGLTYEQYF
TRBJ1-1 | few | TRBD1 | TRBV18 | TGTGCCAGCTCACCAGGACAGGGTAGCACTGAAGCTTTCTTT | CASSPGQGSTEAFF
TRBJ1-2 | NA | NA | TRBV19 | TGTGCCAGTACCCAAAGTCGGGACAATGGCTACACCTTC | CASTQSRDNGYTF
TRBJ1-2 | NA | TRBD1 | TRBV29-1 | TGCAGCGCAGATTCCGGGACAGGGGATGGCTACACCTTC | CSADSGTGDGYTF
TRBJ2-3 | once | NA | TRBV6-5 | TGTGCCAGCAGTCGTCAGGGTCCGCGCACAGATACGCAGTATTTT | CASSRQGPRTDTQYF
TRBJ2-1 | NA | NA | TRBV6-6 | TGTGCCAGCAGTTACCCCGCCGGGGTTCGTAATGAGCAGTTCTTC | CASSYPAGVRNEQFF
TRBJ2-1 | NA | TRBD2 | TRBV11-2 | TGTGCCAGCAGCCTTAGCGGGGGGATCGATGAGCAGTTCTTC | CASSLSGGIDEQFF
TRBJ2-7 | NA | TRBD1 | TRBV28 | TGTGCCAGTAGGACGGGACAGGGGGGCGAGCAGTACTTC | CASRTGQGGEQYF
TRBJ2-3 | NA | TRBD2 | TRBV10-3 | TGTGCCATCAGTGACCGGGGGGGGGACACAGATACGCAGTATTTT | CAISDRGGDTDTQYF
TRBJ2-7 | NA | TRBD1 | TRBV29-1 | TGCAGCGTTGAAGGCCAGGGGGCCTACGAGCAGTACTTC | CSVEGQGAYEQYF
TRBJ2-3 | NA | TRBD2 | TRBV7-9 | TGTGCCAGCAGCCCAGGACTAGCGGGAGTAGGAGATACGCAGTATTTT | CASSPGLAGVGDTQYF
TRBJ2-7 | NA | TRBD1 | TRBV6-1 | TGTGCCAGCAGTGAATGGGGGACAGGGAACGAGCAGTACTTC | CASSEWGTGNEQYF
TRBJ1-4 | NA | NA | TRBV2 | TGTGCCGGCCGTTTGACGGCGGCGAATGAAAAACTGTTTTTT | CAGRLTAANEKLFF
TRBJ2-7 | NA | TRBD2 | TRBV19 | TGTGCCAGTAGTATAAATCTAGCGGGAGGTTACGAGCAGTACTTC | CASSINLAGGYEQYF
TRBJ2-3 | NA | TRBD2 | TRBV30 | TGTGCCTGGAGACGCGCGGGAGGTGATACGCAGTATTTT | CAWRRAGGDTQYF
TRBJ2-5 | NA | TRBD2 | TRBV27 | TGTGCCAGCAGTTTAGCGGGGGGGAGCATCACAGAGACCCAGTACTTC | CASSLAGGSITETQYF
TRBJ1-3 | NA | NA | TRBV27 | TGTGCCAGCAGTCACCAGGGCGGAAACACCATATATTTT | CASSHQGGNTIYF
TRBJ1-5 | once | NA | TRBV5-1 | TGCGCCAGCAGCCCAGCAGGGGAAGGAAATCAGCCCCAGCATTTT | CASSPAGEGNQPQHF
TRBJ2-5 | NA | NA | TRBV6-1 | TGTGCCAGCAGTCTGGCTGGAGACCAAGAGACCCAGTACTTC | CASSLAGDQETQYF
TRBJ2-7 | NA | TRBD2 | TRBV5-1 | TGCGCCAGCAGCGCCCTAGCGGGGGGTGAGCAGTACTTC | CASSALAGGEQYF
TRBJ2-1 | NA | TRBD2 | TRBV18 | TGTGCCAGCTCGTCCGGGAGGGACAATGAGCAGTTCTTC | CASSSGRDNEQFF
TRBJ2-2 | NA | NA | TRBV28 | TGTGCCAGCGCCTTGGGGGGGGGCGTTGTCACCGGGGAGCTGTTTTTT | CASALGGGVVTGELFF
TRBJ2-2 | NA | NA | TRBV9 | TGTGCCAGCAGCCCCGAAATCTGGACAGACGCCGGGGAGCTGTTTTTT | CASSPEIWTDAGELFF
TRBJ1-5 | few | NA | TRBV19 | TGTGCCAGTAGTATAGATCGCTACAATCAGCCCCAGCATTTT | CASSIDRYNQPQHF
TRBJ2-3 | NA | TRBD2 | TRBV9 | TGTGCCAGCAGCGTAGAGGGGGGTAGCGGGGGCCGGGGAGATACGCAGTATTTT | CASSVEGGSGGRGDTQYF
TRBJ2-3 | NA | TRBD1 | TRBV7-9 | TGTGCCAGCAGCTTATTTAGACAGGGCCGGACAGATACGCAGTATTTT | CASSLFRQGRTDTQYF
TRBJ1-1 | NA | NA | TRBV28 | TGTGCCAGCAGTCCTCAAACAGGAGGGGCTTTCTTT | CASSPQTGGAFF
TRBJ1-1 | NA | NA | TRBV7-9 | TGTGCCAGCAGCTTAGAGCGAGTGAACACTGAAGCTTTCTTT | CASSLERVNTEAFF
TRBJ1-1 | NA | NA | TRBV29-1 | TGCAGCGTTGAAGGAGGGGGCACTGAAGCTTTCTTT | CSVEGGGTEAFF
TRBJ2-1 | NA | NA | TRBV9 | TGTGCCAGCAGCGTAGATCCCAGCAGGGGGGCCTGGGAGCAGTTCTTC | CASSVDPSRGAWEQFF
TRBJ2-1 | NA | TRBD2 | TRBV5-1 | TGCGCCAGCAGCTTGGAAGGTAGCGGGAGTCGAGAGAATGAGCAGTTCTTC | CASSLEGSGSRENEQFF
TRBJ2-2 | NA | NA | TRBV6-6 | TGTGCCAGCAGAGCAGGGGACGGGGAGCTGTTTTTT | CASRAGDGELFF
TRBJ2-5 | NA | TRBD2 | TRBV7-2 | TGTGCCAGCAGCTTAGGGCTCGCGGGGGGAAAGGGAGAGACCCAGTACTTC | CASSLGLAGGKGETQYF